This record looks at one T cell receptor beta chain sequence and its context. These data originate in a study of T cell clones after liver transplantation. The protocol was immunoSEQ multiplex PCR, while the TCRdb copy is restricted to in-frame clones and leaves out a portion. The sample lists around 20,000 clones; over 80% were seen once. Trimming removed 1 base from V and 12 bases from J, with 13 bases in between. This CDR3 has 13 residues. Germline values: CDR1 SGHTA, CDR2 FQGNSA. Source: CD8+ T cells from blood, taken before liver transplant. The sequence came from a human donor who received a liver transplant. This sequence joins TRBV7-2 and TRBJ2-1; perhaps TRBD1 as D (5 bases). The CDR3 nucleotides read TGTGCCAGCAGCTTAGAAGGGGCCCTCTGGCAGTTCTTC. It is translated as CASSLEGALWQFF.